The clone carrying this TCR beta chain was seen ten or more times. Its target is unknown. Time point denoted: newly diagnosed GD, antithyroid drugs for less than 3 months. RNA from PBMCs was the source of the TCR library. Patients of an endocrinology department in Xi'an, China, were included. Germline values: CDR1 SEHNR, CDR2 FQNEAQ (reference sequence). The CDR3 is 14 residues long. V lost 2 bases to trimming and J lost 9 bases; unmatched junction nucleotides: 7. Arm-PCR with iRepertoire HTBI primers amplified the CDR3 regions for these TCR beta libraries. TCRdb passed the multiplex PCR reads through MiXCR, listing each CDR3 protein once. The sample includes about 240,000 distinct CDR3 sequences, 20% to 25% of them seen just once. The data derive from a study of regulatory T cells in long-lasting Graves disease. Study outcomes and limitations: Persistent Graves' patients had lower TCR diversity than newly diagnosed ones. Whereas new patients shared about a thousand public clonotypes, persistent patients shared more, at about 3,000.

The sequence derives from a female donor with Graves disease. The sequencing here drew on peripheral blood mononuclear cells (PBMCs), taken at new diagnosis, from a patient treated with antithyroid drugs. This sequence joins TRBV7-9 and TRBJ1-5; 7 nucleotides agree with TRBD1. The CDR3 spells CASSLTGAGGPQHF. In DNA form, the CDR3 reads TGTGCCAGCAGCTTAACAGGGGCGGGTGGGCCCCAGCATTTT.